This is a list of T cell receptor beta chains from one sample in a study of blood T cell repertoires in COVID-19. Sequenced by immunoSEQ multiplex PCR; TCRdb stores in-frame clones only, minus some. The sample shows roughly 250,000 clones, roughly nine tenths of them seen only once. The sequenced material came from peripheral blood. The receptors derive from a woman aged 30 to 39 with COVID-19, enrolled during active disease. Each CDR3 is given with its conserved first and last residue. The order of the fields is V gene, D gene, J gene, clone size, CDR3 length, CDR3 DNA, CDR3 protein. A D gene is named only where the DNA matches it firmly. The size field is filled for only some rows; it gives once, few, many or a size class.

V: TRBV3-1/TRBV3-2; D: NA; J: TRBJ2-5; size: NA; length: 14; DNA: TGTGCCAGCAGCCACGACTTGGGTTGGGAGACCCAGTACTTC; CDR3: CASSHDLGWETQYF
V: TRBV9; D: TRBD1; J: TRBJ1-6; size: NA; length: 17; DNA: TGTGCCAGCAGCGTGGGCGACAGGGTTGACTATAATTCACCCCTCCACTTT; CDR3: CASSVGDRVDYNSPLHF
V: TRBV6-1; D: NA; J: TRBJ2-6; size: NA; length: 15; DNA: TGTGCCAGCAGTGACCCAACAGCTGGGGCCAACGTCCTGACTTTC; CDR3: CASSDPTAGANVLTF
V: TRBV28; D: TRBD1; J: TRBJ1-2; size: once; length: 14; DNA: TGTGCCAGCAGTGGGGGACAGGGGTACTATGGCTACACCTTC; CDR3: CASSGGQGYYGYTF
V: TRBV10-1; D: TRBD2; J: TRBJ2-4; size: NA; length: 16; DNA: TGCGCCAGCACCCCCGGGACTAGCGGGTCCAAAAACATTCAGTACTTC; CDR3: CASTPGTSGSKNIQYF
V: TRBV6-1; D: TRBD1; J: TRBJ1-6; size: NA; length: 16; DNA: TGTGCCAGCAGTGAACCCGCGGCAGGGGGCGATTCACCCCTCCACTTT; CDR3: CASSEPAAGGDSPLHF
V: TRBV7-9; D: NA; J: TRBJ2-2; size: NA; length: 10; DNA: TGTGCCCGCGGTTCCGGGGAGCTGTTTTTT; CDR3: CARGSGELFF
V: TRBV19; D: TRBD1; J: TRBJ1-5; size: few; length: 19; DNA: TGTGCCAGTAGTAGACCGGGACAGGGAGGGGGTCGGCGCAATCAGCCCCAGCATTTT; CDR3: CASSRPGQGGGRRNQPQHF
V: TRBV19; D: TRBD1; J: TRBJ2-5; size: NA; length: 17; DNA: TGTGCCAGTAGTATGATCGCAGGGGGCTTTGGGAAAGAGACCCAGTACTTC; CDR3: CASSMIAGGFGKETQYF
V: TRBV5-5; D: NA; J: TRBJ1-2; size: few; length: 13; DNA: TGTGCCAGCAGCTTGGGCAGTAACTATGGCTACACCTTC; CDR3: CASSLGSNYGYTF
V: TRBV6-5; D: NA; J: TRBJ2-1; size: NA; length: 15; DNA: TGTGCCAGCAGTTACTCGTTAGTCTCCTACAATGAGCAGTTCTTC; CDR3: CASSYSLVSYNEQFF